The 5 T cell receptor beta chains below come from one sample, sequenced in a study of memory CD4+ T cells and cytomegalovirus serostatus. TCRdb's table, derived via immunoSEQ multiplex PCR, lists solely in-frame clones and lacks some. The sample holds about 42,000 clones, about 73% seen once. Single viable CD3+CD4+CD8-CD45RO+ cells were sorted as the memory CD4+ T cells. The sequenced sample consisted of memory CD4+ T cells from blood. Receptor source: an adult in good health and CMV-seronegative.

This sequence joins TRBV28 and TRBJ2-7; possibly TRBD1 or TRBD2 for D (5 bases each). The germline V gene has CDR1 MDHEN and CDR2 SYDVKM. V lost 2 bases and J lost 2, with 10 bases in between. The CDR3 extends over 14 amino acids. The CDR3 loop is CASSLGGSAYEQYF. The CDR3 DNA reads TGTGCCAGCAGTTTAGGGGGTAGCGCCTACGAGCAGTACTTC.

The chain links TRBV19 to TRBJ1-5; 9 bases are a match to TRBD1. This CDR3 spans 15 amino acids. The ends lost 6 bases at V and 5 bases at J; junction bases unmatched: 8. Germline V gene lookup returns CDR1 LNHDA and CDR2 SQIVND (reference sequence). CDR3 nucleotides: TGTGCCAGTAGGTCGGGACAGGGTTTCGATCAGCCCCAGCATTTT. Translation: CASRSGQGFDQPQHF. Supplemented by reference TRBV19 and TRBJ1-5, the full variable domain reads DGGITQSPKYLFRKEGQNVTLSCEQNLNHDAMYWYRQDPGQGLRLIYYSQIVNDFQKGDIAEGYSVSREKKESFPLTVTSAQKNPTAFYLCASRSGQGFDQPQHFGDGTRLSIL.

This clone was recorded a few times. This chain links TRBV7-6 with TRBJ1-6, with 9 positions matching TRBD1. The germline gives CDR1 SGHVS, CDR2 FNYEAQ. The CDR3 runs 16 residues. The V and J ends lost 5 bases and 8 bases, in that order; junction bases with no gene match: 10. The DNA for the CDR3 is TGTGCCAGCAGCCTAAGGACAGGGGACGTGGATTCACCCCTCCACTTT. Amino acids: CASSLRTGDVDSPLHF.

The J gene is TRBJ2-1, the V gene TRBV2, with 9 bases fitting TRBD1. The CDR3 spans 15 residues. Germline V lookup: CDR1 SNHLY, CDR2 FYNNEI. V was pared by 5 bases and J by 11 bases, with 13 bases of the junction left unmatched. DNA for the CDR3: TGTGCCAGCAGTCCAAGGCAGACAGGGGGGGAGAAGCAGTTCTTC. Translating gives CASSPRQTGGEKQFF.

This clone is classed as medium-sized. The chain links TRBV19 to TRBJ1-1, with TRBD1 identical over 8 bases. Germline V CDR1 and CDR2: LNHDA, SQIVND (reference sequence). Trimming at V came to 7 bases and at J to 8 bases, leaving 3 bases not matched to a gene. The CDR3 runs to 11 residues. DNA of the CDR3: TGTGCCAGTACCCGGGACAGGGAAGCTTTCTTT. This gives the protein CASTRDREAFF.